Shown below are 24 T cell receptor beta chains from a single sample sequenced in a study of cytomegalovirus exposure and HLA in healthy donors. PCR was performed using 60 Vbeta and 13 Jbeta primers. Using immunoSEQ multiplex PCR, the repertoire was profiled, and TCRdb retains in-frame clones only, with some absent. This listing includes around 71,000 clones. Sequenced: PBMCs. The source is a woman between 25 and 40 years old in good health and CMV-seronegative.

This chain links TRBV4-2 with TRBJ1-1; no definite D call. This CDR3 spans 17 amino acids. Trimming left V 0 bases short and J 3 bases short, with 17 bases between. The germline CDR1 and CDR2 sequences are LGHNA and YNFKEQ. For the CDR3, the DNA is TGTGCCAGCAGCCAAGAGGTGGATATTAGCCGGGACACTGAAGCTTTCTTT. Protein: CASSQEVDISRDTEAFF.

CDR3 sequence reads: CASSPSSFGQGTEAFF. Written as DNA, the CDR3 is TGTGCCAGCTCACCAAGCTCCTTCGGACAGGGGACTGAAGCTTTCTTT. The chain links TRBV18 to TRBJ1-1; TRBD1 matches at 9 bases. Trimming cost V 2 bases and J 5 bases; bases outside gene matches: 9. The CDR3 spans 16 residues. Germline CDR1 is KGHSH and CDR2 is LQKENI.

The rearrangement links TRBV7-9 to TRBJ2-3; no clear D. The V gene's germline CDR1 is SEHNR and CDR2 FQNEAQ (reference sequence). This CDR3 region has 12 residues. V lost 6 bases to trimming and J lost 6 bases, with 10 bases between them. The CDR3 region is CASSLYGDTQYF. CDR3 nucleotides: TGTGCCAGCAGTCTGTACGGGGATACGCAGTATTTT.

The chain has TRBV6-4 and TRBJ2-1, with D perhaps matching TRBD1 (6 bases). Looked up from germline, CDR1 is MRHNA and CDR2 is SNTAGT. V was clipped by 3 bases and J by 6 bases, with 18 bases between them. The CDR3 covers 16 residues. CDR3 residues: CASSEQGEPASNEQFF. The DNA for the CDR3 is TGTGCCAGCAGTGAACAGGGAGAACCCGCCAGCAATGAGCAGTTCTTC.

The chain couples TRBV4-1 to TRBJ1-1, with TRBD1 as a possible D gene (5 bases). The germline V gene has CDR1 MGHRA and CDR2 YSYEKL. This CDR3 region has 15 residues. Between the trimmed V and J ends, which lost 0 bases and 1 base, there was a span of 9 bases. DNA for the CDR3: TGCGCCAGCAGCCAAGATCAGGGAGGGAACACTGAAGCTTTCTTT. Its protein is CASSQDQGGNTEAFF.

V and J are TRBV2 and TRBJ2-7, with TRBD1 matching 9 bases. V gave up 4 bases and J gave up 8 bases; unmatched junction bases: 9. The V gene's germline CDR1 is SNHLY and CDR2 FYNNEI. CDR3 length: 14 residues. The CDR3 spells CASSGRTGETKQYF. The DNA for the CDR3 is TGTGCCAGCAGTGGAAGGACAGGGGAAACCAAGCAGTACTTC.

The CDR3, as DNA: TGTGCCTGGACAGGGTCCGGGACTGAAGCTTTCTTT. Its protein product is CAWTGSGTEAFF. V and J are TRBV30 and TRBJ1-1, with D perhaps matching TRBD1 (5 bases). Trimming took off 4 bases at V and 5 bases at J, with 11 bases between the two ends. The CDR3 sequence is 12 residues long. The germline gives CDR1 GTSNPN, CDR2 SVGIG (reference sequence).

The V call is TRBV5-4, the J call TRBJ1-1; TRBD1 might be the D (5 bases). CDR1 and CDR2 (germline): SGHNT, YYREEE (reference sequence). V was trimmed by 10 bases and J by 2 bases, leaving 15 bases between them. This CDR3 is built from 13 residues. The CDR3 sequence is CAFAGQPNTEAFF. CDR3 nucleotides: TGTGCCTTCGCAGGACAACCAAACACTGAAGCTTTCTTT.

The chain is built from TRBV18 and TRBJ2-2; D might be TRBD1 (7 bases). Trimming stripped 1 base from V and 7 bases from J, with 13 bases between. This CDR3 contains 15 residues. Germline-derived CDR1 and CDR2 are KGHSH and LQKENI. CDR3 sequence reads: CASSPRRGRDGELFF. DNA for the CDR3: TGTGCCAGCTCACCACGGAGGGGGCGCGACGGGGAGCTGTTTTTT.

V and J are TRBV28 and TRBJ2-7, with 8 bases that match TRBD2. This CDR3 spans 14 amino acids. Germline values: CDR1 MDHEN, CDR2 SYDVKM. V was pared by 5 bases and J by 3 bases, with 6 bases of the junction left unmatched. CDR3 sequence (DNA): TGTGCCAGCAGTCCCCGGACTAGCTTCTACGAGCAGTACTTC. Translation: CASSPRTSFYEQYF.

The chain couples TRBV6-5 to TRBJ1-2; no clear D. Deletions cut 0 bases from V and 4 bases from J, with 9 bases between. The CDR3 spans 14 residues. Germline lookup yields CDR1 MNHEY and CDR2 SVGAGI. CDR3 bases: TGTGCCAGCAGTTACTCCTCGGGGTTCTATGGCTACACCTTC. Translation: CASSYSSGFYGYTF.

The CDR3 sequence: CASSIWALGRREQYF. For the CDR3, the DNA is TGTGCCAGTAGTATATGGGCCCTGGGAAGGCGGGAGCAGTACTTC. The chain has TRBV19 and TRBJ2-5; 7 bases line up with TRBD2. The CDR3 length is 15 residues. CDR1 is LNHDA, CDR2 SQIVND, per germline (reference sequence). J gave up 11 bases and V 2 bases, and 14 bases lay outside the gene matches.

The chain combines TRBV19 with TRBJ1-5, with 8 bases fitting TRBD1. This CDR3 is built from 14 residues. CDR1 and CDR2 (germline): LNHDA, SQIVND (reference sequence). V dropped 9 bases and J dropped 2; count of bases not matched to a gene: 6. CDR3 sequence: CASATGQGNQPQHF. Written as DNA, the CDR3 is TGTGCCAGCGCCACGGGACAGGGCAATCAGCCCCAGCATTTT.

This rearrangement joins TRBV7-2 to TRBJ2-7, with 11 bases matching TRBD2. CDR3 length: 15 amino acids. The junction had 7 bases not matched to a gene; V was cut back by 3 bases and J by 6 bases. The germline V gene encodes CDR1 SGHTA and CDR2 FQGNSA. CDR3 nucleotides: TGTGCCAGCAGCTTTACTAGCGGGGGTTCGGGCGAGCAGTACTTC. Translation: CASSFTSGGSGEQYF. Based on the CDR3 plus reference TRBV7-2 and TRBJ2-7, the full variable domain is GAGVSQSPSNKVTEKGKDVELRCDPISGHTALYWYRQSLGQGLEFLIYFQGNSAPDKSGLPSDRFSAERTGGSVSTLTIQRTQQEDSAVYLCASSFTSGGSGEQYFGPGTRLTVT.

The gene calls are TRBV4-1 and TRBJ2-7; 7 bases are shared with TRBD2. CDR3 length equals 17 residues. Trimming removed 0 bases from V and 2 bases from J; junction bases left unmatched: 10. Germline V CDR1 and CDR2: MGHRA, YSYEKL. CDR3 coding DNA: TGCGCCAGCAGCCAAGAGACGTCACGCGGGAGCGCCTACGAGCAGTACTTC. Translated: CASSQETSRGSAYEQYF.

The rearrangement links TRBV27 to TRBJ1-2, with unresolved D. With 2 bases removed from V and 0 bases from J, the gap between germline ends came to 4 bases. CDR1 MNHEY and CDR2 SMNVEV come from the germline V gene (reference sequence). The CDR3 totals 13 residues. The chain's CDR3 is CASSLQANYGYTF. The CDR3 region has the DNA TGTGCCAGCAGTTTACAGGCTAACTATGGCTACACCTTC.

V is TRBV7-3 and J is TRBJ2-2; perhaps TRBD2 as D (6 bases). The CDR3 spans 16 residues. Trimming removed 5 bases at V and 2 bases at J, with 15 bases between. Germline loops: CDR1 SGHTA, CDR2 FQGTGA. The CDR3 is CASSPLGAGNTGELFF. The CDR3 bases are TGTGCCAGCAGCCCACTGGGAGCGGGTAACACCGGGGAGCTGTTTTTT. The entire variable domain, with the rest obtained from reference TRBV7-3 and TRBJ2-2, is as follows: GAGVSQTPSNKVTEKGKYVELRCDPISGHTALYWYRQSLGQGPEFLIYFQGTGAADDSGLPNDRFFAVRPEGSVSTLKIQRTERGDSAVYLCASSPLGAGNTGELFFGEGSRLTVL.

Details on this clone: One junction end does not reproduce the germline sequence, and a read error may be involved. The chain couples TRBV6-6 to TRBJ1-6, with D possibly matching TRBD1 (5 bases). CDR1 is MNHNY and CDR2 is SVGAGI in the germline V gene (reference sequence). The CDR3 is made up of 15 amino acids. Here the CDR3 reads CASSYSGQGYSPLPF. CDR3 in DNA: TGTGCCAGCAGTTACTCGGGCCAGGGTTATTCACCCCTCCCCTTT.

The CDR3 sequence: CATSGLYNSPLHF. In nucleotides, the CDR3 is TGTGCCACCAGCGGACTATATAATTCACCCCTCCACTTT. V is TRBV15 and J is TRBJ1-6; D remains ambiguous. The V gene's germline CDR1 is LNHNV and CDR2 YYDKDF (reference sequence). The CDR3 sequence is 13 residues long. V was cut by 5 bases and J by 4 bases, with 6 bases left in between.

The V call is TRBV7-9, the J call TRBJ1-2; D may be TRBD1 (5 bases). Trimming cost V 5 bases and J 6 bases, with 16 bases left between them. Germline V CDR1 and CDR2: SEHNR, FQNEAQ (reference sequence). CDR3 size: 14 residues. The CDR3 coding sequence is TGTGCCAGCAGCCCGCGGGGGGTCTACGATGGCTACACCTTC. This translates into CASSPRGVYDGYTF.

This sequence joins TRBV30 and TRBJ2-7; D uncertain. The V end was cut by 4 bases, the J end by 5 bases, with 18 bases between. CDR3 length: 14 residues. Germline CDR1 reads GTSNPN; CDR2 reads SVGIG (reference sequence). CDR3 sequence: CAWNYMSGTNEQYF. DNA for the CDR3: TGTGCCTGGAACTACATGTCCGGAACGAACGAGCAGTACTTC.

This chain uses TRBV5-4 with TRBJ2-7; 11 nucleotides match TRBD2. The V and J ends lost 0 bases and 3 bases, in that order; junction bases with no gene match: 8. This CDR3 is built from 17 residues. Germline CDR1 is SGHNT and CDR2 is YYREEE (reference sequence). The CDR3 coding sequence is TGTGCCAGCAGCTTGGAATATTCAACTAGCGGGAGCTACGAGCAGTACTTC. This encodes CASSLEYSTSGSYEQYF.

The CDR3 protein is CASSLTSAALEAFF. CDR3 nucleotides: TGTGCCAGCAGCTTAACGTCGGCGGCCCTTGAAGCTTTCTTT. The chain has TRBV7-8 and TRBJ1-1; the D is unclear. There are 14 residues in the CDR3. V dropped 2 bases and J dropped 7 bases, with 14 bases sitting between them. CDR1 and CDR2 from the germline V gene are SGHVS and FQNEAQ.

The chain is built from TRBV7-3 and TRBJ2-7; possible D gene TRBD2, 6 bases. Germline V gives CDR1 SGHTA, CDR2 FQGTGA. V was clipped by 6 bases and J by 2 bases, with 23 bases between them. CDR3 length: 17 residues. CDR3 in DNA: TGTGCCAGCAGTTCCCCCTGGGACTCGTTTAACGCCTACGAGCAGTACTTC. Translated, it gives CASSSPWDSFNAYEQYF.